The 21 T cell receptor beta chains listed next were all sequenced from one sample in a study of blood T cell repertoires in COVID-19 (dated by TCRdb to 2018 to 2020). To prepare the library, the immunoSEQ multiplex PCR assay was applied. The immuneACCESS repertoire file appears here via TCRdb, limited to in-frame rearrangements. These files lack a portion of the clones; in checked studies, under half of the deficit traces to unresolved V genes, and the cause of the others is not known. This sample is represented by about 260,000 clones; around four fifths of them were singletons. Around 1.8% of the sample belongs to the ten largest clones. Source material: peripheral blood. These receptors came from a woman at least 80 years old with acute or convalescent COVID-19.

The CDR3 DNA is TGTGCCAGCAGCCTAGGGACAGGGAATACCCTCCACTTT. Amino acids: CASSLGTGNTLHF. The chain employs TRBV7-8 and TRBJ1-6; 9 bases are a match to TRBD1. This CDR3 is 13 amino acids long. V gave up 5 bases and J gave up 14 bases; unmatched junction bases: 7. Germline assignment: CDR1 SGHVS and CDR2 FQNEAQ. Full variable domain (outside the CDR3, taken from reference TRBV7-8 and TRBJ1-6): GAGVSQSPRYKVAKRGQDVALRCDPISGHVSLFWYQQALGQGPEFLTYFQNEAQLDKSGLPSDRFFAERPEGSVSTLKIQRTQQEDSAVYLCASSLGTGNTLHFGNGTRLTVT.

The chain links TRBV3-1 (or the pseudogene TRBV3-2) to TRBJ1-2; 7 bases are shared with TRBD1. CDR1 is LGHDT and CDR2 is YNNKEL in the germline V gene (reference sequence). This CDR3 contains 16 residues. Germline trimming cut 1 base from V and 3 bases from J; bases unmatched to any gene: 8. CDR3 amino acids: CASSQGTRGRDYGYTF. The CDR3 coding sequence is TGTGCCAGCAGCCAAGGTACGAGGGGGCGCGACTATGGCTACACCTTC.

In regard to this clone: Being one base from a much bigger clone, this may be a read error. This chain links TRBV12-3 or TRBV12-4 with TRBJ1-2; D unresolved. CDR3 length: 11 residues. The ends were cut back, 3 bases at V and 7 bases at J, with 6 bases in the middle. This CDR3 is CASSLEGGYTF. CDR3 DNA: TGTGCCAGCAGTTTGGAGGGTGGCTACACCTTC.

This clone occurred a few times. The chain joins TRBV2 to TRBJ1-6; D might be TRBD1 (6 bases). CDR1 and CDR2 (germline): SNHLY, FYNNEI. The CDR3 consists of 15 residues. The germline V and J ends were trimmed by 7 bases and 7 bases, with 17 bases remaining between them. The CDR3 DNA sequence: TGTGCCAGCAAGCGGGGGGCAGGTGGAAATTCACCCCTCCACTTT. Protein: CASKRGAGGNSPLHF.

The chain recombines TRBV5-1 with TRBJ2-3, with a tentative D call TRBD1 (6 bases). With 2 bases removed from V and 5 bases from J, the gap between germline ends came to 12 bases. CDR3 size: 14 residues. CDR1 is SGHRS, CDR2 YFSETQ, per germline. The CDR3 reads CASSFGTPLDTQYF. The CDR3 DNA sequence: TGCGCCAGCAGCTTCGGGACACCGTTAGATACGCAGTATTTT.

CDR3 residues: CASSPSDRANEKLFF. Here the CDR3 DNA reads TGTGCCAGCTCACCATCGGACAGGGCGAATGAAAAACTGTTTTTT. J is TRBJ1-4 and V is TRBV18; 8 bases are a match to TRBD1. J gave up 5 bases and V 2 bases, and 4 bases lay outside the gene matches. Germline lookup yields CDR1 KGHSH and CDR2 LQKENI. The CDR3 has 15 amino acids. The full variable domain, its missing parts supplied by reference TRBV18 and TRBJ1-4, is NAGVMQNPRHLVRRRGQEARLRCSPMKGHSHVYWYRQLPEEGLKFMVYLQKENIIDESGMPKERFSAEFPKEGPSILRIQQVVRGDSAAYFCASSPSDRANEKLFFGSGTQLSVL.

The chain combines TRBV28 with TRBJ1-1; no clear D. Germline CDR1 is MDHEN and CDR2 is SYDVKM. V was clipped by 6 bases and J by 1 base, with 12 bases between them. This CDR3 is 14 amino acids long. CDR3 nucleotides: TGTGCCAGCAGCAATCACGTAGAGAACACTGAAGCTTTCTTT. This sequence encodes CASSNHVENTEAFF. Combining the CDR3 with reference TRBV28 and TRBJ1-1 gives the whole variable domain DVKVTQSSRYLVKRTGEKVFLECVQDMDHENMFWYRQDPGLGLRLIYFSYDVKMKEKGDIPEGYSVSREKKERFSLILESASTNQTSMYLCASSNHVENTEAFFGQGTRLTVV.

A single count supports this clone. The J gene is TRBJ1-1, the V gene TRBV11-1; 10 nucleotides line up with TRBD1. Germline lookup yields CDR1 SGHAT and CDR2 FQDESV (reference sequence). The CDR3 length is 14 residues. Trimming took 7 bases from V and 11 from J; bases not matched to a gene: 13. CDR3 sequence: CASTQGRDRGRAFF. CDR3 nucleotides: TGTGCCAGCACCCAGGGGCGGGACAGGGGTCGGGCTTTCTTT. Full variable domain (remainder filled in from reference TRBV11-1 and TRBJ1-1): EAEVAQSPRYKITEKSQAVAFWCDPISGHATLYWYRQILGQGPELLVQFQDESVVDDSQLPKDRFSAERLKGVDSTLKIQPAELGDSAMYLCASTQGRDRGRAFFGQGTRLTVV.

This rearrangement joins TRBV28 to TRBJ2-2; 7 bases match TRBD2. CDR3 length: 23 amino acids. The V gene's germline CDR1 is MDHEN and CDR2 SYDVKM. V dropped 4 bases and J dropped 0; count of bases not matched to a gene: 26. The CDR3 region has the DNA TGTGCCAGCAGTTATCCCTCAATCTTTAGCGGGCGGCAGGGCCACTCGAACACCGGGGAGCTGTTTTTT. It is translated as CASSYPSIFSGRQGHSNTGELFF.

The chain has TRBV6-2 or TRBV6-3 and TRBJ2-3; 14 bases align to TRBD2. V shed 4 bases, J shed 5 bases, and the junction held 2 bases outside the gene matches. Germline V gives CDR1 MNHEY, CDR2 SVGEGT. The CDR3 length is 15 residues. CDR3 amino acids: CASSSGLAGVDTQYF. The DNA of the CDR3 is TGTGCCAGCAGTTCGGGACTAGCGGGAGTAGATACGCAGTATTTT.

The chain is built from TRBV9 and TRBJ2-1; 8 nucleotides align to TRBD2. CDR1 SGDLS and CDR2 YYNGEE come from the germline V gene. The CDR3 covers 15 residues. V trimming: 2 bases; J trimming: 7 bases; junction bases outside the gene matches: 8. The CDR3 region has the DNA TGTGCCAGCAGCGTTTACGGGACTAGTAATAATGAGCAGTTCTTC. It encodes CASSVYGTSNNEQFF.

The gene calls are TRBV28 and TRBJ2-2, with 8 bases aligning to TRBD1. This CDR3 has 15 amino acids. The junction had 7 bases not matched to a gene; V was cut back by 8 bases and J by 2 bases. The germline CDR1 and CDR2 sequences are MDHEN and SYDVKM. DNA for the CDR3: TGTGCCAGCCACCGCGGGACAGGTAACACCGGGGAGCTGTTTTTT. As protein: CASHRGTGNTGELFF.

CDR3: CASSLGQGGNQPQHF. CDR3 in DNA: TGTGCCAGCAGCCTGGGACAGGGTGGCAATCAGCCCCAGCATTTT. V usage is TRBV4-2 and J usage is TRBJ1-5, with 9 bases aligning to TRBD1. From germline, CDR1 is LGHNA and CDR2 YNFKEQ. This CDR3 is 15 amino acids long. After removal of 4 bases from V and 2 bases from J, the junction contained 3 bases not matched to a gene.

The V and J genes are TRBV6-2 or TRBV6-3 and TRBJ2-5; D unresolved. Looked up from germline, CDR1 is MNHEY and CDR2 is SVGEGT. V lost 3 bases and J 1 base, leaving 6 bases between the germline ends. CDR3 length: 13 amino acids. The CDR3 is CASSYQLQETQYF. In DNA form, the CDR3 reads TGTGCCAGCAGTTATCAACTCCAAGAGACCCAGTACTTC.

The rearrangement joins TRBV5-4 to TRBJ2-3; 7 bases are shared with TRBD1. The CDR3 is 14 residues long. Germline V gives CDR1 SGHNT, CDR2 YYREEE (reference sequence). J gave up 2 bases and V 0 bases, and 0 bases lay outside the gene matches. CDR3 sequence: CASSLEGATDTQYF. The CDR3, as DNA: TGTGCCAGCAGCTTGGAGGGGGCCACAGATACGCAGTATTTT.

The chain couples TRBV6-2 or TRBV6-3 to TRBJ1-5; TRBD1 is a possible D gene (6 bases). CDR1 is MNHEY, CDR2 SVGEGT, per germline. The CDR3 consists of 19 residues. Trimming left V 5 bases short and J 2 bases short, with 25 bases between. The CDR3 spells CASSPLTTWGGAGNQPQHF. The CDR3 DNA follows: TGTGCCAGCAGTCCATTAACAACCTGGGGGGGCGCGGGCAATCAGCCCCAGCATTTT.

The J gene is TRBJ2-7, the V gene TRBV6-5; 7 bases align to TRBD1. CDR3 length: 15 amino acids. CDR1 MNHEY and CDR2 SVGAGI come from the germline V gene. V lost 2 bases and J lost 5; bases outside the gene matches: 9. The CDR3 region is CASSYVIGGANEQYF. CDR3 bases: TGTGCCAGCAGTTACGTAATAGGGGGCGCCAACGAGCAGTACTTC.

The rearrangement joins TRBV2 to TRBJ1-5, with a weak D call TRBD1 (5 bases). V dropped 8 bases and J dropped 0 bases, with 8 bases sitting between them. Germline values: CDR1 SNHLY, CDR2 FYNNEI. This CDR3 has 13 residues. The CDR3 loop is CASSRVSNQPQHF. In nucleotides, the CDR3 is TGTGCCAGCTCCAGGGTTAGCAATCAGCCCCAGCATTTT.

This clone has a handful of counts. The CDR3 sequence: CASSLLVQGAGNTGELFF. CDR3 nucleotide sequence: TGCGCCAGCAGCTTGTTAGTACAGGGGGCAGGCAACACCGGGGAGCTGTTTTTT. The V and J genes are TRBV5-1 and TRBJ2-2, with 9 bases lining up with TRBD1. This CDR3 spans 18 amino acids. Germline CDR1 is SGHRS and CDR2 is YFSETQ. V trimming: 1 base; J trimming: 2 bases; junction bases outside the gene matches: 9.

Worth noting for this clone: One end of the junction does not line up with germline, which may come from a read error. CDR3 bases: TGCGCCAGCAGCTCTCCGACAGGGGGAGAGATCCAGTACTTC. Translation: CASSSPTGGEIQYF. The chain joins TRBV5-1 to TRBJ2-5; 9 bases are a match to TRBD1. The CDR3 contains 14 residues. CDR1 is SGHRS and CDR2 is YFSETQ in the germline V gene.

The chain uses TRBV11-2 and TRBJ1-1; 7 nucleotides align to TRBD1. CDR1 SGHAT and CDR2 FQNNGV come from the germline V gene. The V gene end was trimmed by 5 bases and the J gene end by 1 base; junction bases not matched to a gene: 7. CDR3 size: 15 residues. The CDR3 here is CASSLPTGTNTEAFF. The DNA for the CDR3 is TGTGCCAGCAGCCTCCCGACAGGGACGAACACTGAAGCTTTCTTT. Full variable domain (rest looked up from reference TRBV11-2 and TRBJ1-1): EAGVAQSPRYKIIEKRQSVAFWCNPISGHATLYWYQQILGQGPKLLIQFQNNGVVDDSQLPKDRFSAERLKGVDSTLKIQPAKLEDSAVYLCASSLPTGTNTEAFFGQGTRLTVV.